This TCR beta chain was documented in a study of preoperative IRX-2 immunotherapy in early breast cancer. Documented treatment: preoperative locoregional IRX-2 cytokine immunotherapy. This phase Ib study tested locoregional IRX-2 cytokine immunotherapy given before surgery. This clone was recorded only once. Some clones are missing from TCRdb's copy, which holds only in-frame ones; the method was immunoSEQ multiplex PCR. The sample has 24,000 or so clones; approximately 95% are singletons. The CDR3 contains 15 residues. Germline trimming cut 0 bases from V and 5 bases from J; bases unmatched to any gene: 5. Germline V lookup: CDR1 SGHRS, CDR2 YFSETQ.

The sequencing used tumor tissue, collected after IRX-2 immunotherapy. This clonotype was sampled from a human donor with breast cancer. The rearrangement links TRBV5-1 to TRBJ2-1; 7 bases map to TRBD2. CDR3 coding DNA: TGCGCCAGCAGCTTGGGGCTAGCGGACGACAATGAGCAGTTCTTC. Protein product: CASSLGLADDNEQFF.